This T cell receptor (beta chain) was retrieved from a study of CD8 T cells in Susac syndrome. Study-level points and caveats: The authors acknowledged that their TCR sequencing and HLA analysis involved a relatively small number of individuals.

It was negative isolation that provided the CD8+ and CD4+ T cells, whereas TEMRA cells were enriched by FACS. Concerning this clonotype itself: The antigen is unknown.

V was trimmed by 2 bases and J by 1 base, leaving 9 bases between them. Germline CDR1 and CDR2: SGHNT and YENEEA. This CDR3 has 14 residues. Reverse transcription of roughly 0.45 to 1 ug RNA used random hexamers. Each CDR3 protein is one row after TCRdb ran MiXCR on the immunoSEQ multiplex PCR reads. Of a few hundred thousand distinct CDR3 sequences in the sample, 85% were seen once. V is TRBV11-3 and J is TRBJ2-7, with a tentative D call TRBD2 (6 bases). The TCR was taken from a human donor with multiple sclerosis. The sequencing input was CD8+ T cells from PBMCs. This CDR3 is CASSLRRDSYEQYF. The DNA of the CDR3 is TGTGCCAGCAGCTTAAGGCGGGATTCCTACGAGCAGTACTTC.